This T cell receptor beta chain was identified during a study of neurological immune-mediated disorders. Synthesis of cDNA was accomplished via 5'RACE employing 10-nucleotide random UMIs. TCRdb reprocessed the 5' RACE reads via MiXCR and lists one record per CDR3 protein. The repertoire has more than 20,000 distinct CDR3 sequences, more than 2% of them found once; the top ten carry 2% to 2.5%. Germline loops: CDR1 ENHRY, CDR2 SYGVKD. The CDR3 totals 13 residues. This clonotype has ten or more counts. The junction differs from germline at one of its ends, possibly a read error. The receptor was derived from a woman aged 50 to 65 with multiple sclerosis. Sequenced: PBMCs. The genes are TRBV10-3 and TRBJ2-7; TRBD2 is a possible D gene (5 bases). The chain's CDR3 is CAIGDTREGEQYF. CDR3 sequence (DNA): TGTGCCATCGGTGACACTAGGGAAGGCGAGCAGTACTTC.